These T cell receptor beta chains were read from a single sample in a study of read filtering for tumor transcriptome and immune sequencing. TCRdb called the reads again in MiXCR, with one record for every CDR3 protein. The sample comprises over 35,000 distinct CDR3 sequences, 12% of which are singletons, and around 32% rests with the top ten. Input material: a population of CD138-negative cells sorted from bone marrow. These receptors came from a donor at least 40 years old with multiple myeloma. The CDR3 runs from the conserved cysteine through the conserved F or W. The D gene is left open where the match is weak. Clone size is shown for a subset of rows, as once, few, many or a class of expanded clone.

CDR3	DNA	D	size	V	J
CAPYRTGHREKNEQFF	TGCGCCCCTTATAGAACGGGTCACCGTGAGAAGAATGAGCAGTTCTTC	-	many	TRBV5-1	TRBJ2-1
CASSQAGGDKYF	TGTGCCAGCAGTCAAGCAGGGGGGGATAAGTACTTC	-	few	TRBV7-9	TRBJ2-7
CAWGLAGANEQFF	TGTGCCTGGGGACTAGCGGGGGCCAATGAGCAGTTCTTC	TRBD2	many	TRBV30	TRBJ2-1
CASSTEGEQFF	TGTGCCAGCAGTACGGAGGGTGAGCAGTTCTTC	-	many	TRBV12-3/TRBV12-4	TRBJ2-1
CSAREIAGYSYNEQFF	TGCAGTGCTAGAGAGATAGCGGGGTACTCCTACAATGAGCAGTTCTTC	TRBD2	many	TRBV20-1	TRBJ2-1
CASSIGRYGYTF	TGTGCCAGTAGTATTGGGCGGTATGGCTACACCTTC	-	many	TRBV19	TRBJ1-2
CASRRDGGYTF	TGTGCCAGCAGGCGAGATGGAGGCTACACCTTC	-	many	TRBV2	TRBJ1-2
CASSFGRDTEAFF	TGTGCCAGCAGCTTTGGCAGGGACACTGAAGCTTTCTTT	-	many	TRBV7-6	TRBJ1-1
CASSDDSTDTQYF	TGTGCCAGCAGTGACGACAGCACAGATACGCAGTATTTT	-	many	TRBV2	TRBJ2-3
CASSEWAGVYNEQFF	TGTGCCAGCAGTGAATGGGCGGGGGTATACAATGAGCAGTTCTTC	TRBD2	many	TRBV6-1	TRBJ2-1
CATSDQSFSSGQETQYF	TGTGCCACCAGTGATCAGTCGTTTTCTAGCGGCCAAGAGACCCAGTACTTC	TRBD2	many	TRBV24-1	TRBJ2-5
CASRGGPTADTQYF	TGTGCCAGCCGGGGGGGCCCAACGGCAGATACGCAGTATTTT	TRBD2	many	TRBV7-8	TRBJ2-3
CASFPGGLQGTQYF	TGTGCCAGCTTTCCCGGGGGGCTCCAAGGTACGCAGTATTTT	-	few	TRBV28	TRBJ2-3
CSASGSGSYEQYF	TGCAGTGCTAGCGGGTCAGGGTCCTACGAGCAGTACTTC	-	few	TRBV20-1	TRBJ2-7
CSVESGSGGDNEQFF	TGCAGCGTTGAAAGTGGTAGCGGGGGGGACAATGAGCAGTTCTTC	TRBD2	many	TRBV29-1	TRBJ2-1
CASSQIATEKAFF	TGTGCCAGCAGCCAAATAGCAACAGAAAAGGCTTTCTTT	-	many	TRBV3-1	TRBJ1-1
CSARDGDRGANEQYF	TGCAGTGCTAGAGATGGGGACAGGGGCGCGAACGAGCAGTACTTC	TRBD1	many	TRBV20-1	TRBJ2-7
CASSLWAENEKLFF	TGTGCCAGCAGCTTATGGGCAGAAAATGAAAAACTGTTTTTT	-	many	TRBV7-2	TRBJ1-4
CSARRQGAFYEQYF	TGCAGTGCTAGGAGGCAGGGGGCTTTCTACGAGCAGTACTTC	TRBD1	many	TRBV20-1	TRBJ2-7
CASSQAGGVAIYTF	TGTGCCAGCAGCCAAGCGGGGGGTGTAGCGATCTACACCTTC	-	many	TRBV4-2	TRBJ1-2
CSARDRASGANVLTF	TGCAGTGCTCGGGACAGGGCCTCCGGGGCCAACGTCCTGACTTTC	TRBD1	many	TRBV20-1	TRBJ2-6
CASSPPTGLSYEQYF	TGTGCCAGCAGTCCCCCCACAGGGCTATCCTACGAGCAGTACTTC	-	many	TRBV6-2/TRBV6-3	TRBJ2-7
CASSVGLAENTGELFF	TGTGCCAGCAGCGTAGGACTAGCAGAGAACACCGGGGAGCTGTTTTTT	TRBD2	few	TRBV5-5	TRBJ2-2
CSVLPQYNEQFF	TGCAGCGTCCTCCCACAGTACAATGAGCAGTTCTTC	-	many	TRBV29-1	TRBJ2-1
CASSFPGAGQPQHF	TGTGCCAGCAGCTTCCCGGGGGCGGGTCAGCCCCAGCATTTT	-	many	TRBV7-2	TRBJ1-5
CSVGRTGVDEKLFF	TGCAGCGTGGGCCGGACAGGGGTAGATGAAAAACTGTTTTTT	TRBD1	medium-sized	TRBV29-1	TRBJ1-4
CASSLIGGGGETQYF	TGTGCCAGCAGCTTGATTGGAGGGGGCGGTGAGACCCAGTACTTC	-	many	TRBV5-5	TRBJ2-5
CASSPWGRNTEAFF	TGTGCCAGCTCACCATGGGGCAGGAACACTGAAGCTTTCTTT	-	-	TRBV18	TRBJ1-1
CASSPFPSLGELRYEQYF	TGTGCCAGCAGTCCGTTCCCAAGTTTGGGGGAGCTTAGGTACGAGCAGTACTTC	-	many	TRBV28	TRBJ2-7
CSARVLAGDTQYF	TGCAGTGCTAGAGTCCTGGCAGGGGACACGCAGTATTTT	-	many	TRBV20-1	TRBJ2-3
CASSYYTDTQYF	TGTGCCAGCAGTTACTATACAGATACGCAGTATTTT	-	many	TRBV6-6	TRBJ2-3
CASNLSGVGDEQYF	TGTGCCAGCAACCTTAGCGGGGTAGGCGACGAGCAGTACTTC	TRBD2	many	TRBV12-3/TRBV12-4	TRBJ2-7
CAITQRAGGPQETQYF	TGTGCCATCACCCAGCGAGCGGGGGGGCCACAAGAGACCCAGTACTTC	TRBD2	many	TRBV10-3	TRBJ2-5
CASSLGPGIGEQYF	TGCGCCAGCAGCTTGGGTCCTGGGATCGGCGAGCAGTACTTC	-	many	TRBV5-1	TRBJ2-7
CASSPGGYQPQHF	TGTGCCAGTAGTCCGGGGGGGTATCAGCCCCAGCATTTT	-	few	TRBV19	TRBJ1-5
CASSFLTLSIDTQYF	TGTGCCAGCAGCTTTTTGACACTGAGCATAGATACGCAGTATTTT	-	-	TRBV11-2	TRBJ2-3
CSALAGGTDTQYF	TGCAGTGCTCTGGCGGGAGGCACAGATACGCAGTATTTT	TRBD2	many	TRBV20-1	TRBJ2-3